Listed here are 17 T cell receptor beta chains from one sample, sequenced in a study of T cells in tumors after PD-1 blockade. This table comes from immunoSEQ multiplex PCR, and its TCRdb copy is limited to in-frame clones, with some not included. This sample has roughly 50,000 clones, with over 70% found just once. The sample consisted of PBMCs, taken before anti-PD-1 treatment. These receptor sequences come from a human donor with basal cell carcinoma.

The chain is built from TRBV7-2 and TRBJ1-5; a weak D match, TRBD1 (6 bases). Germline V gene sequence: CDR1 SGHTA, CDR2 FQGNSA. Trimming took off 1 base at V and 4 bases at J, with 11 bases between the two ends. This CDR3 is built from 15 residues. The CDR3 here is CASSLDRVGNQPQHF. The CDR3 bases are TGTGCCAGCAGCTTAGACAGGGTAGGAAATCAGCCCCAGCATTTT.

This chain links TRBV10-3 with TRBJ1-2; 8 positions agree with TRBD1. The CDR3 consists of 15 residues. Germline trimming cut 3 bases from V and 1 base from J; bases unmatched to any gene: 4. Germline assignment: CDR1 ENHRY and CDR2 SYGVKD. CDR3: CAISEPGGDNYGYTF. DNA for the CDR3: TGTGCCATCAGTGAACCAGGGGGCGATAACTATGGCTACACCTTC.

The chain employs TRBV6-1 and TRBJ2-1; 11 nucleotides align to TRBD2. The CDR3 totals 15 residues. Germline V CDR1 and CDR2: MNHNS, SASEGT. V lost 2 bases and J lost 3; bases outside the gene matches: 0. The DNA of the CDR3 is TGTGCCAGCAGTGAACTAGCGGGGGGCTACAATGAGCAGTTCTTC. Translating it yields CASSELAGGYNEQFF.

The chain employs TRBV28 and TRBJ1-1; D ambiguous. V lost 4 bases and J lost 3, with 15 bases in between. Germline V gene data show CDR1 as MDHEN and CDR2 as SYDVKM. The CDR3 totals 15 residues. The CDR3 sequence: CASSSEGMGDTEAFF. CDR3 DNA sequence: TGTGCCAGCAGTTCAGAGGGAATGGGTGACACTGAAGCTTTCTTT.

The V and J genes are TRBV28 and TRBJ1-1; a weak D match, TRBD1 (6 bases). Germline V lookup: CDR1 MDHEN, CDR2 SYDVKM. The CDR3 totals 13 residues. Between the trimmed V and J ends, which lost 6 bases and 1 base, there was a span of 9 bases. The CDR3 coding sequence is TGTGCCAGCAGCTCACAGGGGAACACTGAAGCTTTCTTT. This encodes CASSSQGNTEAFF.

The CDR3 nucleotides read TGTGCCTGGAGTGTCGGACAGGGGGTTTACGAGCAGTACTTC. Amino acid sequence: CAWSVGQGVYEQYF. The V and J genes are TRBV30 and TRBJ2-7; TRBD1 aligns across 10 bases. Losses at the gene ends were 0 bases for V and 4 bases for J; bases not matched to a gene: 3. This CDR3 is built from 14 residues. Germline CDR1 reads GTSNPN; CDR2 reads SVGIG (reference sequence).

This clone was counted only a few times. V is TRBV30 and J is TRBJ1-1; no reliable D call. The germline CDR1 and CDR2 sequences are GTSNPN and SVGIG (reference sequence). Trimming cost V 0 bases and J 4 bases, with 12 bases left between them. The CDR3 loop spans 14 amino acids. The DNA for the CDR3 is TGTGCCTGGAGTGTAAGCCCGTTCACCACTGAAGCTTTCTTT. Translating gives CAWSVSPFTTEAFF. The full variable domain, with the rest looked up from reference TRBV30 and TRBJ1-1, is SQTIHQWPATLVQPVGSPLSLECTVEGTSNPNLYWYRQAAGRGLQLLFYSVGIGQISSEVPQNLSASRPQDRQFILSSKKLLLSDSGFYLCAWSVSPFTTEAFFGQGTRLTVV.

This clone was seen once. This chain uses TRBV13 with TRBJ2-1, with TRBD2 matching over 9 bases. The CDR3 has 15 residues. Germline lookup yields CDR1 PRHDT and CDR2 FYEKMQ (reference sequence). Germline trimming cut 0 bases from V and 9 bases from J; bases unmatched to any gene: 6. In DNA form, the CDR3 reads TGTGCCAGCAGCTTAGGAGCGGGGGGACGAGGTGAGCAGTTCTTC. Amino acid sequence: CASSLGAGGRGEQFF.

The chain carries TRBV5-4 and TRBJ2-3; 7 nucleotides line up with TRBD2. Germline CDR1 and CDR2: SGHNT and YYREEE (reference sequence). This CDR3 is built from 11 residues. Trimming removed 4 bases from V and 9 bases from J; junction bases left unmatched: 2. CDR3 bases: TGTGCCAGCAGCCGGGGGGAGACGCAGTATTTT. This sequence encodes CASSRGETQYF. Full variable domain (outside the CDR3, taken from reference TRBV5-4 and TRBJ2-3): ETGVTQSPTHLIKTRGQQVTLRCSSQSGHNTVSWYQQALGQGPQFIFQYYREEENGRGNFPPRFSGLQFPNYSSELNVNALELDDSALYLCASSRGETQYFGPGTRLTVL.

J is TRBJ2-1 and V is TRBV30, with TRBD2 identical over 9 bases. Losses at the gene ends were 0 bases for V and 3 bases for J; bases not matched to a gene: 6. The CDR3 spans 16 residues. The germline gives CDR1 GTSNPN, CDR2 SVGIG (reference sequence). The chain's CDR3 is CAWSVRLAGSYNEQFF. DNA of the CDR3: TGTGCCTGGAGTGTACGCCTAGCGGGGAGCTACAATGAGCAGTTCTTC.

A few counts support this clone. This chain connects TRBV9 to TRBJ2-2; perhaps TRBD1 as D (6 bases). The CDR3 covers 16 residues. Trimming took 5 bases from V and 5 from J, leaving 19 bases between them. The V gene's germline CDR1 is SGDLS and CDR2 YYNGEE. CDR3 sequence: CASSEFTGMRTGELFF. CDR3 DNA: TGTGCCAGCAGTGAATTCACAGGGATGCGGACCGGGGAGCTGTTTTTT.

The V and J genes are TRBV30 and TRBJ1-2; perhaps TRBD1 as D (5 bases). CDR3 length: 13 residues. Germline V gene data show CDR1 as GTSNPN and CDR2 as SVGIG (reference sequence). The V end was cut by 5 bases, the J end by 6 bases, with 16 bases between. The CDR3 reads CAWGGGSFHGYTF. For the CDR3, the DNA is TGTGCCTGGGGCGGGGGTAGTTTTCATGGCTACACCTTC.

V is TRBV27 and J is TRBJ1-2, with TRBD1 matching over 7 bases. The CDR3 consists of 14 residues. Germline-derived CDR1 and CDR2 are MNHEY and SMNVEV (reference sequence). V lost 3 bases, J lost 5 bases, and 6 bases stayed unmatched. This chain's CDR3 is CASSFDRVGYGYTF. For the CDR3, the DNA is TGTGCCAGCAGTTTCGACAGGGTTGGGTATGGCTACACCTTC.

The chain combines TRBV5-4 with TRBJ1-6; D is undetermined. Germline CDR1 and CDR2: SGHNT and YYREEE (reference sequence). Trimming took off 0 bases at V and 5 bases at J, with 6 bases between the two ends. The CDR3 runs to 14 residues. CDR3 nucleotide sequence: TGTGCCAGCAGCTTGGTGGGAGATAATTCACCCCTCCACTTT. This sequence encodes CASSLVGDNSPLHF.

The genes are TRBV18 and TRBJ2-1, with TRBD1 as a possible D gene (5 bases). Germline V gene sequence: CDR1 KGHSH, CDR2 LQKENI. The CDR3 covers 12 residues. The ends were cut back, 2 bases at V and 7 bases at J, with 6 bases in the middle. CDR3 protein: CASSPKGNEQFF. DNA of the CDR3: TGTGCCAGCTCACCAAAGGGGAATGAGCAGTTCTTC. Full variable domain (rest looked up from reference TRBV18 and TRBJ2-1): NAGVMQNPRHLVRRRGQEARLRCSPMKGHSHVYWYRQLPEEGLKFMVYLQKENIIDESGMPKERFSAEFPKEGPSILRIQQVVRGDSAAYFCASSPKGNEQFFGPGTRLTVL.

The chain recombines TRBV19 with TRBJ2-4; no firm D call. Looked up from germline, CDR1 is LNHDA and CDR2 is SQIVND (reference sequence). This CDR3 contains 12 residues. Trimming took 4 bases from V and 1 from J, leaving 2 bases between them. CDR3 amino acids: CASSRAKNIQYF. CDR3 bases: TGTGCCAGTAGTAGGGCCAAAAACATTCAGTACTTC.

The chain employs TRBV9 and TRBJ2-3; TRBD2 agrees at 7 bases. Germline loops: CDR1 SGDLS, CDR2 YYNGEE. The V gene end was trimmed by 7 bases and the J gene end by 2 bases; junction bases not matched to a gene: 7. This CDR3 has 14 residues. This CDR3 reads CASGEGPFTDTQYF. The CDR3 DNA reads TGTGCCAGCGGGGAGGGGCCCTTCACAGATACGCAGTATTTT.